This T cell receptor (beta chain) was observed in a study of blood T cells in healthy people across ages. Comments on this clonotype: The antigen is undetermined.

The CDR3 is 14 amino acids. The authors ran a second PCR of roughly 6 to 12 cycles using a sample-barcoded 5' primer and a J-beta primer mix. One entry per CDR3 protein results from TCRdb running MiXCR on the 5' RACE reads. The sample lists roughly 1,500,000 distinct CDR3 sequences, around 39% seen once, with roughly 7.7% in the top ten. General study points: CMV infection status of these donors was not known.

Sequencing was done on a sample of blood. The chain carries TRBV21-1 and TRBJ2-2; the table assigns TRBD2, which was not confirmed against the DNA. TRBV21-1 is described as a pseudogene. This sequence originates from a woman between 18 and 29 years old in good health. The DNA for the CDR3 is TGTGCCAGCAGCCCAGGGAGGGACACCGGGGAGCTGTTTTTT. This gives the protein CASSPGRDTGELFF.